This T cell receptor (beta chain) was obtained from a study of brain T cells in children with intractable seizures. TCRdb's copy holds only in-frame clones and misses some; the assay was immunoSEQ multiplex PCR. The sample has 110,000 or so clones, approximately 94% seen once; the top ten hold around 4%. CDR3 length: 12 residues. Germline CDR1 is MNHEY and CDR2 is SVGAGI. Trimming cost V 8 bases and J 5 bases, with 9 bases left between them. This clonotype was sampled from a boy under three years old with hemimegalencephaly and intractable seizures. The sample in question was peripheral blood, obtained at surgery. V gene TRBV6-5 combines with J gene TRBJ2-2; D unclear. The DNA of the CDR3 is TGTGCCAGCGGACCCCGAACCGGGGAGCTGTTTTTT. This gives the protein CASGPRTGELFF.